Sequencing of this T cell receptor beta chain was carried out in a study of T cell responses to AZD1222 COVID-19 vaccine. Study observations and caveats: Per reports, nearly half of all spike-specific TCRs target regions that are unmutated in variants. Most donors were white British and more were female, and clonal diversity was possibly underestimated.

This CDR3 is 13 amino acids long. Germline values: CDR1 GTSNPN, CDR2 SVGIG (reference sequence). V gave up 6 bases and J gave up 5 bases; unmatched junction bases: 6. Comment on this clone: The antigen is undetermined.

Profiled with immunoSEQ multiplex PCR; TCRdb holds only in-frame clones, not every one. The sample holds 130,000 or so clones, 70% to 90% seen once. This material consisted of peripheral blood, taken 28 days after the second dose of the MenACWY control vaccine. The source is an adult who received the MenACWY meningococcal vaccine as a control. The gene calls are TRBV30 and TRBJ1-2; TRBD1 agrees at 10 bases. CDR3 amino acids: CACQTGGLYGYTF. CDR3 DNA: TGTGCCTGTCAGACAGGGGGCCTATATGGCTACACCTTC.